This T cell receptor (beta chain) came from a study of T-cell memory formation after mild COVID-19. Turning to the study itself: Among the donors, TCR clusters were largely specific to each donor.

About this clonotype itself: As yet, its antigen is unknown.

UMIs and sample barcodes were carried by the TCR alpha and TCR beta cDNA libraries that 5'RACE produced using constant-segment primers. Via MiXCR, TCRdb re-called the 5' RACE reads, giving one row per CDR3 protein. The sample consists of more than 150,000 distinct CDR3 sequences, approximately 17% of them appearing once. Regarding the study as a whole: A second wave of clones peaked on day 37, and their SARS-CoV-2 specificity went unconfirmed. Some responding clones appeared in pre-infection memory, suggesting cross-reactive memory joined.

CDR1 is DFQATT and CDR2 is SNEGSKA in the germline V gene (reference sequence). The CDR3 covers 15 residues. V was cut by 1 base and J by 5 bases, with 17 bases left in between. The sequence came from a man between 18 and 29 years old who had mild COVID-19 (a few samples of this study predate the infection). Cell type and time point are not known. The V and J genes are TRBV20-1 and TRBJ1-1; maybe TRBD1 (6 bases). Source material: PBMCs or a T cell subset sorted from them (not recorded which). The CDR3 nucleotides read TGCAGTGCTAGAGGGTTGGGGGGGCCGGATACTGAAGCTTTCTTT. Translation: CSARGLGGPDTEAFF.